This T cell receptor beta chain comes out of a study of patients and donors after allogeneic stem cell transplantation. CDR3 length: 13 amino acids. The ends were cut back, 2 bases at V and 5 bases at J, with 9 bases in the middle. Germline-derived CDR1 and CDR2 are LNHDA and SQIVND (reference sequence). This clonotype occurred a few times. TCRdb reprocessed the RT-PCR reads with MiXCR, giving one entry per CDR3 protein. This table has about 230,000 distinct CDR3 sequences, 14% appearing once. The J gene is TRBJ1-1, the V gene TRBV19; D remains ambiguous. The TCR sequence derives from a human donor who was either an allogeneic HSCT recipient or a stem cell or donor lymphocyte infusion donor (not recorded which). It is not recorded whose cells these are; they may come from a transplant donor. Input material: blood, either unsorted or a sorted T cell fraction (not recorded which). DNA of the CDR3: TGTGCCAGTAGTATAACCGCTGGGACTGAAGCTTTCTTT. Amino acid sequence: CASSITAGTEAFF.